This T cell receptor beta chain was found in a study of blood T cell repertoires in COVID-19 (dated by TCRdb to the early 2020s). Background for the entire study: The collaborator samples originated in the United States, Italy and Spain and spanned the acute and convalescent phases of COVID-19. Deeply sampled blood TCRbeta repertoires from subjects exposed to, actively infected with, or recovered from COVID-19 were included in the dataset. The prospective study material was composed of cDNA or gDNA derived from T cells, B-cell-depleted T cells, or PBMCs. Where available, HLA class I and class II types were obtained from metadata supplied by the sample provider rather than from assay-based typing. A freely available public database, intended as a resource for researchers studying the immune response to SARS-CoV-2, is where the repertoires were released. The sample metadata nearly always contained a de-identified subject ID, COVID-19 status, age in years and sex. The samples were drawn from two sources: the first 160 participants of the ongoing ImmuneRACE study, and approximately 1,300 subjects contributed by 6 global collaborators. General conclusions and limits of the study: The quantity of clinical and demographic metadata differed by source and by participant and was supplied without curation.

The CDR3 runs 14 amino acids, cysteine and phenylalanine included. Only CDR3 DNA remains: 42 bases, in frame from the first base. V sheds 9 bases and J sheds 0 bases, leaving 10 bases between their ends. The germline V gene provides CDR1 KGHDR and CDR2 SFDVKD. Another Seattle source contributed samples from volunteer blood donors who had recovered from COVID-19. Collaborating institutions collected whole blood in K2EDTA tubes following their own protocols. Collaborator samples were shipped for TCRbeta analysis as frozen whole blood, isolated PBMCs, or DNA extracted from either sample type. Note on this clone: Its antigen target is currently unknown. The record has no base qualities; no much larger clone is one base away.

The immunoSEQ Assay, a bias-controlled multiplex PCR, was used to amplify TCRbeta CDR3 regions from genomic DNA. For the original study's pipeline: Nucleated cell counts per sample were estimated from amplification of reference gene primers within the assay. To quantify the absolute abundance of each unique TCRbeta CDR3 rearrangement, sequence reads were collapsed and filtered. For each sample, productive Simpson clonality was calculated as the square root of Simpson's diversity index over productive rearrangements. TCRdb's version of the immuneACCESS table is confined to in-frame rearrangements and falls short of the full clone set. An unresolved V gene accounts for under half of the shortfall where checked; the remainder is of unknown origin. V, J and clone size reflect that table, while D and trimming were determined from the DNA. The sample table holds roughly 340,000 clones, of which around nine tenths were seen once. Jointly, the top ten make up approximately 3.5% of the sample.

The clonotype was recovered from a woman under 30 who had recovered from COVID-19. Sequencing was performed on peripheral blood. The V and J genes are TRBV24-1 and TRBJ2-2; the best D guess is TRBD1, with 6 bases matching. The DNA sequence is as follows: TGTGCCACCCGCGCAGGGGCGAACACCGGGGAGCTGTTTTTT. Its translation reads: CATRAGANTGELFF.